A selection of T cell receptor beta chains follows, all from one sample in a study of cytomegalovirus exposure and HLA in healthy donors. Generated by immunoSEQ multiplex PCR, the TCRdb table keeps only in-frame clones and is missing some. Of 140,000 to 150,000 clones in the sample, 80% to 90% were seen once. Sequencing was carried out using PBMCs. These TCRs come from a woman in her forties in good health and CMV-seropositive. Both conserved end residues are trimmed from each CDR3. The listing skips clone size in some rows; elsewhere it reads once, few, many or a size class.

clone_size: .
v_call: TRBV5-6
j_call: .
cdr3_aa: ASSPKGTGLTYEQY

clone_size: once
v_call: TRBV7-9
j_call: TRBJ2-7
cdr3_aa: SIDRTPYEQY

clone_size: .
v_call: TRBV12-5
j_call: TRBJ2-1
cdr3_aa: ASAHGTRPINEQF

clone_size: .
v_call: TRBV30
j_call: TRBJ2-2
cdr3_aa: ASLGGGLNTGELF

clone_size: .
v_call: TRBV2
j_call: TRBJ1-2
cdr3_aa: ASSATATVYGYT

clone_size: .
v_call: TRBV6-6
j_call: TRBJ2-5
cdr3_aa: ASSDRHQETQY

clone_size: once
v_call: TRBV4-3
j_call: TRBJ2-1
cdr3_aa: ASSARGGGGNEQF

clone_size: few
v_call: TRBV5-4
j_call: TRBJ2-7
cdr3_aa: ASSLWGRSYEQY

clone_size: few
v_call: TRBV20-1
j_call: TRBJ2-5
cdr3_aa: SALDTKTQY

clone_size: many
v_call: TRBV6-6
j_call: TRBJ1-4
cdr3_aa: ASSWQTGSNEKLF

clone_size: .
v_call: TRBV19
j_call: TRBJ1-1
cdr3_aa: ASSYAGRHTEAF

clone_size: .
v_call: TRBV6-1
j_call: TRBJ2-7
cdr3_aa: ASKNTYEQY

clone_size: .
v_call: TRBV30
j_call: TRBJ2-6
cdr3_aa: AWSVGDGANVLT

clone_size: .
v_call: TRBV28
j_call: TRBJ2-2
cdr3_aa: ASSLTGELF

clone_size: .
v_call: TRBV7-6
j_call: TRBJ2-5
cdr3_aa: ASTSYGGTQY

clone_size: few
v_call: TRBV28
j_call: TRBJ1-4
cdr3_aa: ASSIPQGGAEKLF

clone_size: .
v_call: TRBV7-2
j_call: TRBJ1-2
cdr3_aa: ASTTGGAGGANYGYT

clone_size: .
v_call: TRBV6-5
j_call: TRBJ1-2
cdr3_aa: ASRADSNYGYT

clone_size: .
v_call: TRBV6-1
j_call: TRBJ2-7
cdr3_aa: ASSPLTGGHEQY

clone_size: once
v_call: TRBV2
j_call: TRBJ2-2
cdr3_aa: ARGTLAAPNTGELF

clone_size: .
v_call: TRBV19
j_call: TRBJ2-1
cdr3_aa: ARQLAGGPAHNEQF

clone_size: few
v_call: TRBV9
j_call: TRBJ1-3
cdr3_aa: ASSERGQGAGNTIY

clone_size: .
v_call: TRBV7-9
j_call: TRBJ1-2
cdr3_aa: ASSLYDLANYGYT

clone_size: .
v_call: TRBV19
j_call: TRBJ2-5
cdr3_aa: ASSLGQGAEETQY

clone_size: .
v_call: TRBV2
j_call: TRBJ2-7
cdr3_aa: ASTPSTSGLYEQY

clone_size: few
v_call: TRBV6-1
j_call: TRBJ1-3
cdr3_aa: ASSAGLPGRGGGTIY

clone_size: .
v_call: TRBV28
j_call: TRBJ1-2
cdr3_aa: ASSSTGLLGYT

clone_size: .
v_call: TRBV5-4
j_call: TRBJ1-3
cdr3_aa: ASSLAGGDTIY

clone_size: .
v_call: TRBV20-1
j_call: TRBJ2-3
cdr3_aa: SARLANTQY

clone_size: .
v_call: TRBV19
j_call: TRBJ1-1
cdr3_aa: ASSQPQGKPEAF

clone_size: .
v_call: TRBV7-9
j_call: TRBJ2-5
cdr3_aa: ASSLRQAQETQY

clone_size: few
v_call: TRBV9
j_call: TRBJ2-7
cdr3_aa: ASSVGSGGYEQY

clone_size: .
v_call: TRBV5-1
j_call: TRBJ2-7
cdr3_aa: ASSLSAGLPNEQY

clone_size: .
v_call: TRBV6-1
j_call: TRBJ2-1
cdr3_aa: ASSEEFGTAVSYNEQF

clone_size: .
v_call: TRBV7-9
j_call: TRBJ2-2
cdr3_aa: SSSLGDRFNTGELF

clone_size: few
v_call: TRBV6-1
j_call: TRBJ1-5
cdr3_aa: ASSDEQVTNQPQH